The text below deals with one T cell receptor (beta chain). Its antigen is not identified. The data originate from a study of long-term antiretroviral therapy in people with HIV. Background on the study: It was about a decade after the earliest samples that the 2015 immediate-ART recommendation appeared.

At the survey level, the v3.0 immunoSEQ assay was run. Generated by immunoSEQ multiplex PCR, the TCRdb table keeps only in-frame clones and is missing some. The repertoire has 6,500 to 8,500 clones, around four fifths of them found once; the top ten carry around 22%. This CDR3 comprises 16 residues. The germline gives CDR1 SNHLY, CDR2 FYNNEI. Trimming left V 0 bases short and J 1 base short, with 10 bases between. Study conclusions and caveats: When set beside controls, HIV repertoires had CDR3 length ranges that were narrower.

The V call is TRBV2, the J call TRBJ1-5; no clear D gene. Sequenced material: unsorted PBMCs, taken 1.1 years after starting antiretroviral therapy. The source is a man aged 40-55 years with HIV. CDR3 nucleotide sequence: TGTGCCAGCAGTGAAGCGAGGGCCCGAAGCAATCAGCCCCAGCATTTT. It yields the protein CASSEARARSNQPQHF.